One and the same sample provided the 12 T cell receptor beta chains below, sequenced in a study of blood T cell repertoires in COVID-19. TCRdb's table, derived via immunoSEQ multiplex PCR, lists solely in-frame clones and lacks some. The data contain about 95,000 clones, approximately 80% of them singletons. Sequenced material: peripheral blood. The receptor source for this set is a man older than 75 with COVID-19, enrolled during active disease.

Written as DNA, the CDR3 is TGTGCCAGCATAGGGGGGGGCTCCTACGAGCAGTACTTC. Translating it yields CASIGGGSYEQYF. This chain connects TRBV28 to TRBJ2-7, with D perhaps matching TRBD2 (7 bases). V lost 7 bases to trimming and J lost 0 bases, with 10 bases between them. Looked up from germline, CDR1 is MDHEN and CDR2 is SYDVKM. The CDR3 spans 13 residues.

This chain joins TRBV4-3 and TRBJ2-6, with 7 bases matching TRBD1. This CDR3 is built from 19 residues. Trimming took 0 bases from V and 2 from J; bases not matched to a gene: 10. Per the germline V gene, CDR1 is LGHNA and CDR2 is YSLEER. CDR3 nucleotides: TGCGCCAGCAGCCAAGATGCACAGGGGTTCGGGACTGGGGCCAACGTCCTGACTTTC. Translating gives CASSQDAQGFGTGANVLTF.

This clone has a count of ten or more. This chain uses TRBV10-3 with TRBJ2-3; D unclear. The CDR3 sequence is 11 residues long. Germline CDR1 ENHRY, CDR2 SYGVKD. V was clipped by 4 bases and J by 5 bases, with 4 bases between them. DNA for the CDR3: TGTGCCATCAGTGGTCGAGATACGCAGTATTTT. This encodes CAISGRDTQYF.

The chain employs TRBV7-2 and TRBJ2-2; no clear D. V lost 0 bases to trimming and J lost 11 bases, with 13 bases between them. The V gene's germline CDR1 is SGHTA and CDR2 FQGNSA. CDR3 length equals 14 residues. Here the CDR3 DNA reads TGTGCCAGCAGCTTAGCGTCTGAGAGGCCTGAGCTGTTTTTT. It specifies CASSLASERPELFF.

The genes are TRBV5-4 and TRBJ2-3; TRBD2 might be the D (5 bases). The germline V gene encodes CDR1 SGHNT and CDR2 YYREEE (reference sequence). The V and J ends lost 3 bases and 0 bases respectively, with 14 bases between them. The CDR3 sequence is 16 residues long. The CDR3 DNA sequence: TGTGCCAGCAGCTCGATAGCGAAGACTAGCACAGATACGCAGTATTTT. Its translation is CASSSIAKTSTDTQYF. Full variable domain (missing parts from reference TRBV5-4 and TRBJ2-3): ETGVTQSPTHLIKTRGQQVTLRCSSQSGHNTVSWYQQALGQGPQFIFQYYREEENGRGNFPPRFSGLQFPNYSSELNVNALELDDSALYLCASSSIAKTSTDTQYFGPGTRLTVL.

This clone appeared a few times. The chain carries TRBV11-2 and TRBJ2-7; the D gene is possibly TRBD2 (6 bases). The germline V and J ends were trimmed by 7 bases and 5 bases, with 21 bases remaining between them. The CDR3 spans 15 residues. In germline, CDR1 is SGHAT, CDR2 FQNNGV. Here the CDR3 reads CASTPSLFASDEQYF. The DNA of the CDR3 is TGTGCCAGCACCCCGTCTCTCTTTGCTAGCGACGAGCAGTACTTC.

The chain links TRBV2 to TRBJ2-1, with a weak D call TRBD2 (7 bases). Germline V gene lookup returns CDR1 SNHLY and CDR2 FYNNEI. V was trimmed by 7 bases and J by 7 bases, leaving 23 bases between them. The CDR3 loop spans 16 amino acids. The CDR3 sequence is CASTIRGGAGGNEQFF. As DNA, the CDR3 is TGTGCCAGCACCATCAGGGGAGGAGCCGGGGGGAATGAGCAGTTCTTC.

In its sample, this clone was seen many times. The V call is TRBV18, the J call TRBJ1-2, with 7 bases that match TRBD1. V shed 2 bases, J shed 6 bases, and the junction held 6 bases outside the gene matches. This CDR3 has 14 amino acids. CDR1 and CDR2 (germline): KGHSH, LQKENI. The CDR3 loop is CASSPDRVRDGYTF. As DNA, the CDR3 is TGTGCCAGCTCACCAGACAGGGTTAGAGATGGCTACACCTTC.

This sequence joins TRBV5-8 and TRBJ2-2, with 9 bases aligning to TRBD1. The CDR3 is 16 residues long. CDR1 is SGHTS, CDR2 YDEGEE, per germline. V gave up 2 bases and J gave up 4 bases; unmatched junction bases: 6. The CDR3 region is CASSFMTGGVTGELFF. In DNA, the CDR3 is TGTGCCAGCAGCTTCATGACAGGGGGGGTCACCGGGGAGCTGTTTTTT.

The chain uses TRBV25-1 and TRBJ1-1; D not resolved. Trimming pared 3 bases from V and 7 bases from J, leaving 9 bases between. This CDR3 has 12 amino acids. CDR1 is MGHDK, CDR2 SYGVNS, per germline. The chain's CDR3 is CASSDRKYEAFF. As DNA, the CDR3 is TGTGCCAGCAGTGACAGGAAATATGAAGCTTTCTTT.

The chain combines TRBV13 with TRBJ2-3, with a weak D call TRBD2 (6 bases). Trimming took 5 bases from V and 6 from J, leaving 18 bases between them. Germline CDR1 reads PRHDT; CDR2 reads FYEKMQ (reference sequence). The CDR3 contains 15 residues. This chain's CDR3 is CASSLRESNADTQYF. CDR3 DNA: TGTGCCAGCAGCCTCCGGGAGTCAAACGCGGATACGCAGTATTTT.

J is TRBJ1-1 and V is TRBV5-6; D is unresolved. V was trimmed by 4 bases and J by 1 base, leaving 14 bases between them. Germline V CDR1 and CDR2: SGHDT, YYEEEE. CDR3 size: 15 residues. The CDR3 DNA is TGTGCCAGCAGCCAACGGGTCCTACAGAACACTGAAGCTTTCTTT. Translated, it gives CASSQRVLQNTEAFF.